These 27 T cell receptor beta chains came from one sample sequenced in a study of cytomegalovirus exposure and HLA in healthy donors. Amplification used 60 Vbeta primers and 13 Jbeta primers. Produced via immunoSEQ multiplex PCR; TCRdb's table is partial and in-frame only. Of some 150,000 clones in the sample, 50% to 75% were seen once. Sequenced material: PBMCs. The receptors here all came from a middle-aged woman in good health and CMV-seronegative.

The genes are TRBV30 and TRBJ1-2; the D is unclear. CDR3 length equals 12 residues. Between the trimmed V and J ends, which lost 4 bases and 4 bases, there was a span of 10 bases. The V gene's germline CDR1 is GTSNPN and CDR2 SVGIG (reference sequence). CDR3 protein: CAWNHGIYGYTF. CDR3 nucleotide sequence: TGTGCCTGGAATCACGGGATCTATGGCTACACCTTC.

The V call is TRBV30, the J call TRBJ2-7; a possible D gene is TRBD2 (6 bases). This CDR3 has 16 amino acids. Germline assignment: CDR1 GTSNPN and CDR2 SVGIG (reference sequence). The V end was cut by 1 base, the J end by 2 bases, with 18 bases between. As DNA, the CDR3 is TGTGCCTGGAGTGATGGAGGGCTCCCGATTACCTACGAGCAGTACTTC. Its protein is CAWSDGGLPITYEQYF.

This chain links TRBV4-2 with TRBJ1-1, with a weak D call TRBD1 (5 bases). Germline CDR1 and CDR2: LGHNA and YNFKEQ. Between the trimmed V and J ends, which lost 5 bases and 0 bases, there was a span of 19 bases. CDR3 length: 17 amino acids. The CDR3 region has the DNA TGTGCCAGCAGCGCCGGGGGGAGGGAGTGGATGAACACTGAAGCTTTCTTT. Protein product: CASSAGGREWMNTEAFF.

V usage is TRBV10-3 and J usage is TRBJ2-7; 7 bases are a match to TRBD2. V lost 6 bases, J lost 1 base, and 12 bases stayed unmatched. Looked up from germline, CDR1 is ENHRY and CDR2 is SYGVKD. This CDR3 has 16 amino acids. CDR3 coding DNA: TGTGCCATCAGCCGAAGCGGGGTTCCTGCTTCCTACGAGCAGTACTTC. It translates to CAISRSGVPASYEQYF.

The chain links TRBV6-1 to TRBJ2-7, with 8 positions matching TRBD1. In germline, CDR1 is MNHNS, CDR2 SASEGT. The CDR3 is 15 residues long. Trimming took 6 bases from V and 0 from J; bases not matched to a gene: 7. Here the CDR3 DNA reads TGTGCCAGCAGCCAGATCGGGACAGGCTCCTACGAGCAGTACTTC. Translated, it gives CASSQIGTGSYEQYF.

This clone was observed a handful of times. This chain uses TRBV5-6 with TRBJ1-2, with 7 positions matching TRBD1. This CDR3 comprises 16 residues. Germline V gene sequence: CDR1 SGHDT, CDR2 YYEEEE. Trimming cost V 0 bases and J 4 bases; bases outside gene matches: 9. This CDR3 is CASSLDRGPPGYGYTF. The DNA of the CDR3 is TGTGCCAGCAGCTTGGACAGGGGCCCACCGGGCTATGGCTACACCTTC.

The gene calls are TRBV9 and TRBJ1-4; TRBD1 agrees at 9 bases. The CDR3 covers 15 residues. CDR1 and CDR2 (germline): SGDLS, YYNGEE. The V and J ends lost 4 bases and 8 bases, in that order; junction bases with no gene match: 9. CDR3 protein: CASSSSGDREEKLFF. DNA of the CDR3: TGTGCCAGCAGCTCCTCCGGGGACAGGGAGGAAAAACTGTTTTTT. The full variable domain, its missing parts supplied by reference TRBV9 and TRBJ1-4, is DSGVTQTPKHLITATGQRVTLRCSPRSGDLSVYWYQQSLDQGLQFLIQYYNGEERAKGNILERFSAQQFPDLHSELNLSSLELGDSALYFCASSSSGDREEKLFFGSGTQLSVL.

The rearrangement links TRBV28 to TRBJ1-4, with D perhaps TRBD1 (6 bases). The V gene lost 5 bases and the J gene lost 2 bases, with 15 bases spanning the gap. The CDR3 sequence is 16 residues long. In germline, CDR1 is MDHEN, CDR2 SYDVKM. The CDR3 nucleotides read TGTGCCAGCAGTCCGGGGGGGGCGCGGACTAATGAAAAACTGTTTTTT. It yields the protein CASSPGGARTNEKLFF.

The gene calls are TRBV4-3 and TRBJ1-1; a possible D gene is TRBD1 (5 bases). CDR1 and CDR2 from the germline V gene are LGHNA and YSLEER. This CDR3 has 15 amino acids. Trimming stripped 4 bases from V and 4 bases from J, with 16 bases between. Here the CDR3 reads CASSPGGAGTTEAFF. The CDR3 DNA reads TGCGCCAGCAGCCCAGGCGGGGCCGGGACCACTGAAGCTTTCTTT.

The CDR3: CASSLDRGLSDGYTF. The CDR3 nucleotides are TGTGCCAGCAGCCTCGACAGGGGGCTATCGGATGGCTACACCTTC. The genes are TRBV27 and TRBJ1-2; 10 bases fit TRBD1. The germline CDR1 and CDR2 sequences are MNHEY and SMNVEV (reference sequence). Germline trimming cut 6 bases from V and 6 bases from J; bases unmatched to any gene: 10. This CDR3 region has 15 residues.

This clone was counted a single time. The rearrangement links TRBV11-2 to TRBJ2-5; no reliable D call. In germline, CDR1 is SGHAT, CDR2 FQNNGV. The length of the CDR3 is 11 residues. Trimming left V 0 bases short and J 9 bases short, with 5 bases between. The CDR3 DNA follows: TGTGCCAGCAGCTTAGATAGAGCCCAGTACTTC. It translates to CASSLDRAQYF.

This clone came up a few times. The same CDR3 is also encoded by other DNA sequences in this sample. CDR3 DNA sequence: TGTGCCAGCAGCTTAAGCGGTGGGCTCAGGGAAAAACTGTTTTTT. It codes for CASSLSGGLREKLFF. This chain links TRBV7-9 with TRBJ1-4, with unresolved D. CDR1 and CDR2 (germline): SEHNR, FQNEAQ (reference sequence). This CDR3 is 15 amino acids long. V lost 2 bases to trimming and J lost 8 bases, with 15 bases between them. Together with reference TRBV7-9 and TRBJ1-4, the CDR3 gives the full variable domain: DTGVSQNPRHKITKRGQNVTFRCDPISEHNRLYWYRQTLGQGPEFLTYFQNEAQLEKSRLLSDRFSAERPKGSFSTLEIQRTEQGDSAMYLCASSLSGGLREKLFFGSGTQLSVL.

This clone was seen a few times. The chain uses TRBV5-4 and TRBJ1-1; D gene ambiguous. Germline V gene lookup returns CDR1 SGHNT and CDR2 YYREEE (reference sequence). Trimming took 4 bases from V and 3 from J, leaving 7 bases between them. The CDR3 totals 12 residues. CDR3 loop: CASSPGDTEAFF. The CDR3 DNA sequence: TGTGCCAGCAGCCCCGGGGACACTGAAGCTTTCTTT.

The CDR3, as DNA: TGTGCCAGCAGCCGGGGGGGGAATAGGGAAGAGACCCAGTACTTC. Its protein product is CASSRGGNREETQYF. This chain connects TRBV7-3 to TRBJ2-5; 8 bases map to TRBD2. There are 15 residues in the CDR3. The germline gives CDR1 SGHTA, CDR2 FQGTGA. V lost 5 bases to trimming and J lost 3 bases; unmatched junction nucleotides: 8. Variable domain in full (rest from reference TRBV7-3 and TRBJ2-5): GAGVSQTPSNKVTEKGKYVELRCDPISGHTALYWYRQSLGQGPEFLIYFQGTGAADDSGLPNDRFFAVRPEGSVSTLKIQRTERGDSAVYLCASSRGGNREETQYFGPGTRLLVL.

The CDR3 nucleotides read TGTGCCATCAGGGGGGACAGGGAAAACACTGAAGCTTTCTTT. Its protein is CAIRGDRENTEAFF. V usage is TRBV10-3 and J usage is TRBJ1-1; 9 nucleotides agree with TRBD1. The CDR3 totals 14 residues. Germline loops: CDR1 ENHRY, CDR2 SYGVKD. V gave up 6 bases and J gave up 2 bases; unmatched junction bases: 4.

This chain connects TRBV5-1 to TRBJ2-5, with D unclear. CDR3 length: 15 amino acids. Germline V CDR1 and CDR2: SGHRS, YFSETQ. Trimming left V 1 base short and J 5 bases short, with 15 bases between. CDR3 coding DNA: TGCGCCAGCAGCTTGTACAGAAGTCACCGGGAGACCCAGTACTTC. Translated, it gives CASSLYRSHRETQYF.

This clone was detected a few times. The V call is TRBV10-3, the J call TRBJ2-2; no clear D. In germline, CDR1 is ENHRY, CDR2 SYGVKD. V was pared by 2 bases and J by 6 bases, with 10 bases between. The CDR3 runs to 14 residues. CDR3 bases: TGTGCCATCAGTGAGAGAAGCGATTCCGGGGAGCTGTTTTTT. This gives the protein CAISERSDSGELFF.

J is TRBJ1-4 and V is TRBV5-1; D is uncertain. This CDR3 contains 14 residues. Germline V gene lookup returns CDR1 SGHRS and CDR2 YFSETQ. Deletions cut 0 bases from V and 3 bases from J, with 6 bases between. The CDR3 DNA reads TGCGCCAGCAGCTTGGGAGGGTCTAATGAAAAACTGTTTTTT. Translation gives CASSLGGSNEKLFF.

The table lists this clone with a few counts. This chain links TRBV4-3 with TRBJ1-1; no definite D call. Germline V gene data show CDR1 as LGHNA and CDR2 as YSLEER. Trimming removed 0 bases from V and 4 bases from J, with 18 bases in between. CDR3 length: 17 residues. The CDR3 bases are TGCGCCAGCAGCCAAGATCTCGCGGAGGGAAAGAGCACTGAAGCTTTCTTT. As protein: CASSQDLAEGKSTEAFF.

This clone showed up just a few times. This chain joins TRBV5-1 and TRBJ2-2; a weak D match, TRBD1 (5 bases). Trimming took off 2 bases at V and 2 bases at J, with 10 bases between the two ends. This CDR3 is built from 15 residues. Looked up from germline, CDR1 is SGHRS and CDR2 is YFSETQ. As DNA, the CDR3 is TGCGCCAGCAGCTTACAGGTGGGAAACACCGGGGAGCTGTTTTTT. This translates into CASSLQVGNTGELFF.

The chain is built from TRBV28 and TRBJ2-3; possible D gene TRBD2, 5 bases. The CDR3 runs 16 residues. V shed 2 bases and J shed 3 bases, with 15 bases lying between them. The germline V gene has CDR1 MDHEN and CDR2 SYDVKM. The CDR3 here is CASSLRRPGGTDTQYF. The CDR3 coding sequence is TGTGCCAGCAGTTTAAGACGGCCGGGCGGGACAGATACGCAGTATTTT.

In DNA, the CDR3 is TGTGCCTGGAGTCTCAACACAAATGGCTACACCTTC. Protein sequence: CAWSLNTNGYTF. This rearrangement joins TRBV30 to TRBJ1-2, with D hard to call. The CDR3 totals 12 residues. The germline V gene encodes CDR1 GTSNPN and CDR2 SVGIG (reference sequence). Trimming took 2 bases from V and 6 from J, leaving 10 bases between them.

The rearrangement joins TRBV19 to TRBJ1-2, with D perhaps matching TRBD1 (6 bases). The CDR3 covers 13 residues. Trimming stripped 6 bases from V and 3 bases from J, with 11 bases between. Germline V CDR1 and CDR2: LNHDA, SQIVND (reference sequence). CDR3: CASSFGQHYGYTF. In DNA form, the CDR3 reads TGTGCCAGTAGCTTCGGACAGCACTATGGCTACACCTTC. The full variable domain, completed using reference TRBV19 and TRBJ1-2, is DGGITQSPKYLFRKEGQNVTLSCEQNLNHDAMYWYRQDPGQGLRLIYYSQIVNDFQKGDIAEGYSVSREKKESFPLTVTSAQKNPTAFYLCASSFGQHYGYTFGSGTRLTVV.

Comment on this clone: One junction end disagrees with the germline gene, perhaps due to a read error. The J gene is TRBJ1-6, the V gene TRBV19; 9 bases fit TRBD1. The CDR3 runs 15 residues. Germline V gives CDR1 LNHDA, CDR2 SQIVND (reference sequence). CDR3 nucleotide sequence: TGTGCCAGTAGTAGAGACAGGGGGTTTAATACACCCCTCCACTTT. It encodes CASSRDRGFNTPLHF.

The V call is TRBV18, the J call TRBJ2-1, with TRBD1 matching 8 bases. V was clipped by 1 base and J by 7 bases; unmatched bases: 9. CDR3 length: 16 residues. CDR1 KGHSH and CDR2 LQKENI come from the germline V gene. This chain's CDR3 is CASSPQGRTGRNEQFF. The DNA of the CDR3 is TGTGCCAGCTCACCACAAGGCAGGACAGGGCGGAATGAGCAGTTCTTC.

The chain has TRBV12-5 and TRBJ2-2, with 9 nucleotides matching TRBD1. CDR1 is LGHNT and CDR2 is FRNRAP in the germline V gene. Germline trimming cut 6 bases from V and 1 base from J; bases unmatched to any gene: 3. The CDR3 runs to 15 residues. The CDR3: CASGLGQGNTGELFF. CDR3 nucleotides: TGTGCTAGTGGCCTGGGACAGGGGAACACCGGGGAGCTGTTTTTT. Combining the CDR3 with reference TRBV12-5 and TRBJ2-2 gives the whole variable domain DARVTQTPRHKVTEMGQEVTMRCQPILGHNTVFWYRQTMMQGLELLAYFRNRAPLDDSGMPKDRFSAEMPDATLATLKIQPSEPRDSAVYFCASGLGQGNTGELFFGEGSRLTVL.

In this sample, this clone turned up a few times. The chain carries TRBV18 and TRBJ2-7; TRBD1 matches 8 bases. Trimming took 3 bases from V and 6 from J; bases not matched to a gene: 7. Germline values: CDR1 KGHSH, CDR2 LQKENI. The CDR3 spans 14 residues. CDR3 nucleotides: TGTGCCAGCTCACCTCGAGGACAGGGTGGCGAGCAGTACTTC. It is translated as CASSPRGQGGEQYF.